The 30 T cell receptor beta chains below were found in one sample sequenced in a study of blood T cell repertoires in COVID-19. The method was immunoSEQ multiplex PCR; TCRdb's version includes in-frame clones alone and lacks a portion of them. The table records under 250,000 clones, more than 65% of them present only once. The sequencing sample was made of peripheral blood. These receptors originate from a woman younger than 45 who had recovered from COVID-19.

The chain combines TRBV28 with TRBJ2-1, with TRBD2 matching 7 bases. CDR3 length: 14 residues. The junction had 13 bases not matched to a gene; V was cut back by 10 bases and J by 7 bases. Per germline, CDR1 MDHEN and CDR2 SYDVKM. The CDR3 DNA is TGTGCCATCCTTGGGAGGGCCTTCTCTAATGAGCAGTTCTTC. Amino acid sequence: CAILGRAFSNEQFF.

The V and J genes are TRBV28 and TRBJ2-7; perhaps TRBD1 as D (6 bases). The germline V and J ends were trimmed by 6 bases and 5 bases, with 17 bases remaining between them. CDR3 size: 14 residues. Per germline, CDR1 MDHEN and CDR2 SYDVKM. This CDR3 reads CASRGQRRSDEQYF. Written as DNA, the CDR3 is TGTGCCAGCAGGGGACAACGAAGAAGCGACGAGCAGTACTTC.

The chain uses TRBV27 and TRBJ1-5, with a possible D match to TRBD1 (5 bases). There are 18 residues in the CDR3. V was pared by 6 bases and J by 0 bases, with 21 bases between. CDR1 is MNHEY, CDR2 SMNVEV, per germline (reference sequence). For the CDR3, the DNA is TGTGCCAGCAGCCGAGGCTCCCCCCTACAGGCTAGCAATCAGCCCCAGCATTTT. Translation: CASSRGSPLQASNQPQHF.

J is TRBJ1-5 and V is TRBV19, with unresolved D. V was cut by 3 bases and J by 3 bases, with 6 bases left in between. Germline-derived CDR1 and CDR2 are LNHDA and SQIVND (reference sequence). The CDR3 extends over 13 amino acids. This chain's CDR3 is CASSMQANQPQHF. CDR3 coding DNA: TGTGCCAGTAGTATGCAAGCCAATCAGCCCCAGCATTTT.

This clone was detected a few times. This specimen includes other DNA sequences encoding the same CDR3. The chain has TRBV9 and TRBJ1-5, with a possible D match to TRBD1 (5 bases). The CDR3 extends over 15 amino acids. Germline V gene data show CDR1 as SGDLS and CDR2 as YYNGEE. V dropped 1 base and J dropped 0 bases, with 8 bases sitting between them. This chain's CDR3 is CASSVNGHSNQPQHF. The DNA of the CDR3 is TGTGCCAGCAGCGTAAACGGACATAGCAATCAGCCCCAGCATTTT.

The rearrangement joins TRBV10-3 to TRBJ1-1; D gene unclear. CDR3 length: 14 residues. The V end was cut by 2 bases, the J end by 2 bases, with 9 bases between. CDR1 is ENHRY, CDR2 SYGVKD, per germline. The CDR3, as DNA: TGTGCCATCAGTGAGGGAAGGACTAACACTGAAGCTTTCTTT. Amino acid sequence: CAISEGRTNTEAFF.

This chain connects TRBV30 to TRBJ1-2, with D uncertain. The germline V gene encodes CDR1 GTSNPN and CDR2 SVGIG (reference sequence). CDR3 length: 12 residues. The V and J ends lost 2 bases and 4 bases respectively, with 8 bases between them. CDR3 sequence (DNA): TGTGCCTGGAGTACTACGTCCTATGGCTACACCTTC. Protein sequence: CAWSTTSYGYTF.

This clone was seen once. The chain recombines TRBV5-4 with TRBJ2-7; 8 bases match TRBD1. J gave up 4 bases and V 3 bases, and 9 bases lay outside the gene matches. This CDR3 contains 15 residues. CDR1 is SGHNT, CDR2 YYREEE, per germline (reference sequence). The CDR3 sequence is CASSSRGQGRYEQYF. The CDR3 DNA reads TGTGCCAGCAGCTCACGAGGACAGGGTCGGTACGAGCAGTACTTC.

This chain connects TRBV28 to TRBJ2-3, with TRBD2 as a possible D gene (6 bases). V was pared by 7 bases and J by 2 bases, with 10 bases between. The CDR3 loop spans 13 amino acids. Germline V CDR1 and CDR2: MDHEN, SYDVKM. CDR3 DNA sequence: TGTGCCAGCAACGGGGGTTACACAGATACGCAGTATTTT. Amino acid sequence: CASNGGYTDTQYF.

The V and J genes are TRBV7-6 and TRBJ1-2; TRBD1 aligns across 8 bases. Germline V gene data show CDR1 as SGHVS and CDR2 as FNYEAQ. Trimming cost V 5 bases and J 3 bases; bases outside gene matches: 5. This CDR3 has 14 residues. The CDR3 loop reads CASSQLQGDYGYTF. The CDR3 DNA is TGTGCCAGCAGCCAATTACAGGGGGACTATGGCTACACCTTC.

The gene calls are TRBV5-6 and TRBJ2-7; D is uncertain. Germline V gives CDR1 SGHDT, CDR2 YYEEEE. Between the trimmed V and J ends, which lost 2 bases and 7 bases, there was a span of 13 bases. The CDR3 covers 13 residues. CDR3 DNA: TGTGCCAGCAGCTTAACCCTGGTCGGTGAGCAGTACTTC. Protein sequence: CASSLTLVGEQYF.

This sequence joins TRBV18 and TRBJ2-5; D ambiguous. CDR3 length equals 12 residues. Trimming shortened V by 2 bases and J by 4 bases, and 5 bases separated the two germline ends. Germline V gives CDR1 KGHSH, CDR2 LQKENI. This chain's CDR3 is CASSPSGETQYF. CDR3 nucleotide sequence: TGTGCCAGCTCACCATCCGGAGAGACCCAGTACTTC.

The genes are TRBV28 and TRBJ2-1; 12 nucleotides agree with TRBD2. Germline trimming cut 6 bases from V and 3 bases from J; bases unmatched to any gene: 3. The CDR3 contains 15 residues. Per the germline V gene, CDR1 is MDHEN and CDR2 is SYDVKM. The CDR3 coding sequence is TGTGCCAGCAGCCCACTAGCGGGAGGCTACAATGAGCAGTTCTTC. Its translation is CASSPLAGGYNEQFF.

DNA of the CDR3: TGCGCCAGCAGTGAGACAGGGGGCACCTTCCAAGAGACCCAGTACTTC. It encodes CASSETGGTFQETQYF. The chain has TRBV10-2 and TRBJ2-5; 9 bases map to TRBD1. Trimming removed 2 bases from V and 1 base from J; junction bases left unmatched: 5. The CDR3 length is 16 residues. Germline V gene data show CDR1 as WSHSY and CDR2 as SAAADI.

This rearrangement joins TRBV10-3 to TRBJ2-2; possible D gene TRBD2, 6 bases. This CDR3 is built from 15 residues. Germline CDR1 and CDR2: ENHRY and SYGVKD. The germline V and J ends were trimmed by 8 bases and 0 bases, with 13 bases remaining between them. CDR3 nucleotide sequence: TGTGCCATCGGAGGGTCGGGAGCGAACACCGGGGAGCTGTTTTTT. Translating gives CAIGGSGANTGELFF.

The table lists this clone with a count of one. The CDR3 spells CASSFVAGNYEQYF. As DNA, the CDR3 is TGTGCCAGCAGTTTCGTCGCGGGTAACTACGAGCAGTACTTC. The V call is TRBV28, the J call TRBJ2-7; tentatively, D is TRBD2 (5 bases). CDR3 size: 14 residues. The germline CDR1 and CDR2 sequences are MDHEN and SYDVKM. Trimming cost V 3 bases and J 3 bases, with 12 bases left between them.

This chain uses TRBV28 with TRBJ1-2; 11 bases line up with TRBD1. The CDR3 extends over 16 amino acids. V trimming: 6 bases; J trimming: 0 bases; junction bases outside the gene matches: 6. Germline V gene data show CDR1 as MDHEN and CDR2 as SYDVKM. CDR3 in amino acids: CASRHRGQGANYGYTF. The DNA for the CDR3 is TGTGCCAGCAGACACAGGGGACAGGGGGCTAACTATGGCTACACCTTC.

The J gene is TRBJ1-1, the V gene TRBV5-5; tentatively, D is TRBD1 (6 bases). Germline CDR1 is SGHKS and CDR2 is YYEKEE (reference sequence). This CDR3 has 17 residues. V was trimmed by 4 bases and J by 0 bases, leaving 19 bases between them. This chain's CDR3 is CASSHIGGQLMNTEAFF. CDR3 nucleotide sequence: TGTGCCAGCAGCCACATTGGCGGACAGCTCATGAACACTGAAGCTTTCTTT.

This chain joins TRBV11-1 and TRBJ1-2; 7 bases match TRBD1. Germline loops: CDR1 SGHAT, CDR2 FQDESV (reference sequence). This CDR3 spans 13 amino acids. Germline trimming cut 5 bases from V and 2 bases from J; bases unmatched to any gene: 2. CDR3 sequence reads: CASSPDRNYGYTF. CDR3 DNA: TGTGCCAGCAGCCCGGACAGGAACTATGGCTACACCTTC.

The rearrangement links TRBV29-1 to TRBJ2-5, with 7 nucleotides matching TRBD1. Germline values: CDR1 SQVTM, CDR2 ANQGSEA. CDR3 length: 14 residues. The V gene end was trimmed by 4 bases and the J gene end by 2 bases; junction bases not matched to a gene: 7. The CDR3 sequence is CSVGPGQVQETQYF. CDR3 sequence (DNA): TGCAGCGTTGGGCCTGGACAGGTACAAGAGACCCAGTACTTC.

CDR3 in amino acids: CASSEHSNQPQHF. CDR3 coding DNA: TGTGCCAGCAGCGAGCATAGCAATCAGCCCCAGCATTTT. This chain connects TRBV9 to TRBJ1-5; no clear D gene. CDR3 length: 13 residues. Germline V gene data show CDR1 as SGDLS and CDR2 as YYNGEE. The V end lost 3 bases, the J end lost 0 bases, and 4 bases lay between the germline ends. The full variable domain, its missing parts supplied by reference TRBV9 and TRBJ1-5, is DSGVTQTPKHLITATGQRVTLRCSPRSGDLSVYWYQQSLDQGLQFLIQYYNGEERAKGNILERFSAQQFPDLHSELNLSSLELGDSALYFCASSEHSNQPQHFGDGTRLSIL.

V usage is TRBV3-1 (or the pseudogene TRBV3-2) and J usage is TRBJ2-2; D might be TRBD2 (6 bases). Germline CDR1 reads LGHDT; CDR2 reads YNNKEL (reference sequence). V lost 5 bases and J lost 6, with 13 bases in between. This CDR3 has 14 residues. CDR3 nucleotides: TGTGCCAGCAGCTTCGGGACTCCCCCCGGGGAGCTGTTTTTT. Its translation is CASSFGTPPGELFF.

The gene calls are TRBV6-6 and TRBJ1-5; TRBD1 is a possible D gene (5 bases). The V gene's germline CDR1 is MNHNY and CDR2 SVGAGI (reference sequence). The CDR3 runs to 13 residues. V was trimmed by 4 bases and J by 7 bases, leaving 11 bases between them. CDR3 amino acids: CASSWTGEQPQHF. CDR3 nucleotides: TGTGCCAGCAGTTGGACGGGGGAGCAGCCCCAGCATTTT.

The count of this clone is one. The chain has TRBV6-5 and TRBJ1-4, with 7 bases lining up with TRBD1. Looked up from germline, CDR1 is MNHEY and CDR2 is SVGAGI. The junction had 11 bases not matched to a gene; V was cut back by 6 bases and J by 7 bases. The CDR3 consists of 15 residues. CDR3 in amino acids: CASRGTETRGEKLFF. The CDR3, as DNA: TGTGCCAGCAGGGGGACAGAAACACGGGGTGAAAAACTGTTTTTT.

The rearrangement uses TRBV15 and TRBJ1-4; D is undetermined. The V end was cut by 1 base, the J end by 11 bases, with 20 bases between. CDR1 and CDR2 from the germline V gene are LNHNV and YYDKDF (reference sequence). The CDR3 runs 16 residues. The CDR3 is CATSRARGLGSGKLFF. CDR3 in DNA: TGTGCCACCAGCAGAGCAAGAGGGTTGGGGTCCGGCAAACTGTTTTTT.

The chain recombines TRBV6-5 with TRBJ2-7; D not resolved. This CDR3 region has 12 residues. Germline values: CDR1 MNHEY, CDR2 SVGAGI. V shed 8 bases and J shed 0 bases, with 8 bases lying between them. CDR3 protein: CASQPSSYEQYF. In DNA form, the CDR3 reads TGTGCCAGCCAACCGAGCTCCTACGAGCAGTACTTC.

The chain is built from TRBV6-5 and TRBJ2-1; D is undetermined. V was shortened by 5 bases and J by 5 bases, with 4 bases between the two germline ends. CDR1 is MNHEY, CDR2 SVGAGI, per germline. CDR3 length equals 11 residues. The CDR3 DNA follows: TGTGCCAGCAGTCGTGACAATGAGCAGTTCTTC. This gives the protein CASSRDNEQFF.

V is TRBV5-4 and J is TRBJ2-7; 11 nucleotides align to TRBD2. The length of the CDR3 is 15 residues. V gave up 0 bases and J gave up 3 bases; unmatched junction bases: 2. The germline CDR1 and CDR2 sequences are SGHNT and YYREEE (reference sequence). CDR3 DNA sequence: TGTGCCAGCAGCTTGGCCACTAGCGGGGGCTACGAGCAGTACTTC. Translation gives CASSLATSGGYEQYF.

J is TRBJ1-1 and V is TRBV10-1, with 8 bases matching TRBD1. Germline values: CDR1 WNHNN, CDR2 SYGVQD (reference sequence). The trim removed 6 bases at V and 5 bases at J, leaving 5 bases unmatched. The CDR3 covers 13 residues. The CDR3: CASRSQGGTEAFF. The CDR3 region has the DNA TGCGCCAGCAGGTCACAGGGGGGGACTGAAGCTTTCTTT.

This chain uses TRBV3-1 (or the pseudogene TRBV3-2) with TRBJ1-1, with D uncertain. Germline CDR1 LGHDT, CDR2 YNNKEL (reference sequence). V was pared by 4 bases and J by 6 bases, with 12 bases between. The CDR3 extends over 13 amino acids. CDR3 loop: CASSPRRSAEAFF. The CDR3 DNA sequence: TGTGCCAGCAGCCCCAGAAGGAGTGCTGAAGCTTTCTTT.